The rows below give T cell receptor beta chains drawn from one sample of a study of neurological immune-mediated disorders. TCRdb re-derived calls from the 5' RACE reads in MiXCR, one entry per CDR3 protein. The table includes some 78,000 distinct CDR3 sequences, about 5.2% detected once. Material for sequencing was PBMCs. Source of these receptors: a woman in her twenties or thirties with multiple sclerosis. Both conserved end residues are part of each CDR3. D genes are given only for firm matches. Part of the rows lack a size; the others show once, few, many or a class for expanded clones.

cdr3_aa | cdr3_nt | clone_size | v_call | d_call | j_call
CASAGQGVGVVSYEQYF | TGTGCCAGTGCGGGACAGGGGGTCGGCGTAGTTTCCTACGAGCAGTACTTC | many | TRBV19 | TRBD1 | TRBJ2-7
CASSRTGDTQYF | TGTGCCAGCAGCCGAACAGGAGATACGCAGTATTTT | many | TRBV9 | - | TRBJ2-3
CASSLDGGRAGYTF | TGCGCCAGCAGCTTGGATGGAGGACGGGCAGGCTACACCTTC | few | TRBV5-1 | - | TRBJ1-2
CSAREALAASYEQYF | TGCAGTGCTAGAGAGGCTCTAGCGGCATCCTACGAGCAGTACTTC | many | TRBV20-1 | TRBD2 | TRBJ2-7
CASSLRGSLNNEQFF | TGTGCCAGCAGCTTAAGGGGTAGTCTTAACAATGAGCAGTTCTTC | many | TRBV7-9 | - | TRBJ2-1
CASSLIPGSPLHF | TGCGCCAGCAGCTTGATCCCAGGATCGCCCCTCCACTTT | many | TRBV5-1 | - | TRBJ1-6
CASSQDVGPGELFF | TGCGCCAGCAGCCAGGACGTGGGCCCCGGGGAGCTGTTTTTT | many | TRBV5-1 | - | TRBJ2-2
CSARIQGTEAFF | TGCAGTGCTCGAATACAGGGGACTGAAGCTTTCTTT | - | TRBV20-1 | TRBD1 | TRBJ1-1
CASSPPLGSYNEQFF | TGTGCCAGCAGTCCCCCGTTGGGGTCCTACAATGAGCAGTTCTTC | many | TRBV28 | - | TRBJ2-1
CASSITPSGLAGQETQYF | TGCGCCAGCAGCATTACTCCCTCCGGACTAGCGGGTCAAGAGACCCAGTACTTC | many | TRBV5-1 | TRBD2 | TRBJ2-5
CSARRASSGNTIYF | TGCAGTGCTAGGAGGGCCAGCTCTGGAAACACCATATATTTT | few | TRBV20-1 | - | TRBJ1-3
CATSDGRRTTEAFF | TGTGCCACCAGTGATGGCCGGAGAACCACTGAAGCTTTCTTT | many | TRBV24-1 | - | TRBJ1-1
CASSSGTTSRGGNSPLHF | TGTGCCAGCAGTTCCGGGACCACTTCCCGTGGCGGTAATTCACCCCTCCACTTT | many | TRBV7-6 | - | TRBJ1-6
CSARNKDSQIITDTQYF | TGCAGTGCTAGGAATAAGGACTCCCAGATAATCACAGATACGCAGTATTTT | few | TRBV20-1 | - | TRBJ2-3
CASSKGGGEAFF | TGTGCCAGCAGTAAGGGGGGGGGTGAAGCTTTCTTT | many | TRBV12-3/TRBV12-4 | - | TRBJ1-1
CSAIGTENTGELFF | TGCAGTGCTATCGGGACCGAGAACACCGGGGAGCTGTTTTTT | many | TRBV20-1 | - | TRBJ2-2
CASSPGGGNQPQHF | TGTGCCAGCTCACCAGGGGGCGGCAATCAGCCCCAGCATTTT | many | TRBV18 | - | TRBJ1-5